The 23 T cell receptor beta chains below come from one sample, sequenced in a study of neoadjuvant nivolumab and ipilimumab in lung cancer. Method: immunoSEQ multiplex PCR; TCRdb's copy keeps in-frame clones and lacks some. Found here are about 4,300 clones, roughly 76% of them singletons; the top ten hold approximately 5.2%. The material was normal lung tissue adjacent to the tumor, obtained after neoadjuvant nivolumab, alone or with ipilimumab, at or shortly before surgery. Receptors originate from an adult with non-small cell lung cancer. Some clones in this sample may be carry-over from other donors' samples.

This clone has a single count. The gene calls are TRBV27 and TRBJ1-6; the D gene is possibly TRBD1 (5 bases). The germline CDR1 and CDR2 sequences are MNHEY and SMNVEV (reference sequence). This CDR3 is built from 15 residues. V lost 6 bases and J lost 4, with 13 bases in between. The CDR3 reads CASRLTVSYNSPLHF. CDR3 in DNA: TGTGCCAGCAGGCTGACAGTCTCATATAATTCACCCCTCCACTTT.

The rearrangement joins TRBV19 to TRBJ2-7, with a weak D call TRBD1 (5 bases). Trimming took off 3 bases at V and 7 bases at J, with 16 bases between the two ends. CDR3 length: 14 amino acids. Germline V lookup: CDR1 LNHDA, CDR2 SQIVND (reference sequence). CDR3 amino acids: CASSMGLTLGEQYF. Written as DNA, the CDR3 is TGTGCCAGTAGTATGGGGCTCACCCTGGGAGAGCAGTACTTC.

The genes are TRBV19 and TRBJ1-2, with D unclear. Germline CDR1 reads LNHDA; CDR2 reads SQIVND (reference sequence). This CDR3 is built from 14 residues. The germline V and J ends were trimmed by 5 bases and 4 bases, with 14 bases remaining between them. The CDR3 loop is CASSPPTNFYGYTF. The CDR3, as DNA: TGTGCCAGTAGTCCCCCGACAAACTTCTATGGCTACACCTTC.

This chain links TRBV7-2 with TRBJ1-2; tentative D call: TRBD1 (6 bases). The V and J ends lost 4 bases and 4 bases respectively, with 7 bases between them. Germline CDR1 reads SGHTA; CDR2 reads FQGNSA. There are 12 residues in the CDR3. CDR3 residues: CASSSQGYGYTF. The CDR3 nucleotides read TGTGCCAGCAGCTCACAGGGCTATGGCTACACCTTC.

This clone was detected only a few times. The chain has TRBV6-5 and TRBJ2-7; possibly TRBD2 for D (5 bases). The CDR3 is 13 amino acids. V lost 0 bases, J lost 3 bases, and 6 bases lay in between. Germline values: CDR1 MNHEY, CDR2 SVGAGI. The CDR3 DNA follows: TGTGCCAGCAGTTACTCGAGGGTCTACGAGCAGTACTTC. Its protein is CASSYSRVYEQYF.

A single count supports this clone. The gene calls are TRBV7-2 and TRBJ2-1, with D tentatively TRBD2 (6 bases). Per the germline V gene, CDR1 is SGHTA and CDR2 is FQGNSA. The CDR3 covers 14 residues. Trimming stripped 6 bases from V and 4 bases from J, with 13 bases between. As DNA, the CDR3 is TGTGCCAGCAGTCCTACCGGGGGATACAATGAGCAGTTCTTC. Amino acid sequence: CASSPTGGYNEQFF.

This sequence joins TRBV11-2 and TRBJ2-7; maybe TRBD1 (6 bases). The CDR3 is made up of 15 amino acids. The germline gives CDR1 SGHAT, CDR2 FQNNGV. The germline V and J ends were trimmed by 4 bases and 6 bases, with 19 bases remaining between them. The CDR3 bases are TGTGCCAGCAGCTCGTCGACAGGACTTTTGGGCGAGCAGTACTTC. It yields the protein CASSSSTGLLGEQYF.

V gene TRBV6-1 combines with J gene TRBJ2-7; D remains ambiguous. In germline, CDR1 is MNHNS, CDR2 SASEGT. V was trimmed by 7 bases and J by 2 bases, leaving 12 bases between them. The CDR3 sequence is 13 residues long. In DNA form, the CDR3 reads TGTGCCAGCATGACCGTGGGGACCTACGAGCAGTACTTC. Translated: CASMTVGTYEQYF.

The chain uses TRBV19 and TRBJ1-2; possibly TRBD1 for D (5 bases). The CDR3 consists of 14 residues. Germline assignment: CDR1 LNHDA and CDR2 SQIVND (reference sequence). Trimming removed 5 bases at V and 3 bases at J, with 13 bases between. In DNA form, the CDR3 reads TGTGCCAGTAGTTCCACGACAGCGTACTATGGCTACACCTTC. It is translated as CASSSTTAYYGYTF.

The V and J genes are TRBV4-1 and TRBJ2-1, with 11 bases lining up with TRBD2. Looked up from germline, CDR1 is MGHRA and CDR2 is YSYEKL. With V trimmed by 6 bases and J by 0 bases, 10 bases remained unmatched. There are 18 residues in the CDR3. The CDR3 coding sequence is TGCGCCAGCAGTTCCCTAGCGGGGGGACCTAGCTCCTACAATGAGCAGTTCTTC. Its translation is CASSSLAGGPSSYNEQFF.

The chain uses TRBV27 and TRBJ1-2; 7 bases match TRBD1. Germline CDR1 MNHEY, CDR2 SMNVEV (reference sequence). This CDR3 is 15 amino acids long. V was clipped by 0 bases and J by 4 bases; unmatched bases: 5. CDR3 in amino acids: CASSLSPDRPYGYTF. The CDR3 DNA reads TGTGCCAGCAGTTTATCCCCGGACAGGCCCTATGGCTACACCTTC.

The rearrangement uses TRBV19 and TRBJ1-5; possibly TRBD1 for D (5 bases). Trimming pared 4 bases from V and 7 bases from J, leaving 11 bases between. CDR3 size: 13 residues. Germline V gene lookup returns CDR1 LNHDA and CDR2 SQIVND (reference sequence). CDR3 in amino acids: CASSTRQSQPQHF. CDR3 coding DNA: TGTGCCAGTAGTACTAGACAGAGCCAGCCCCAGCATTTT. The whole variable domain, filled in from reference TRBV19 and TRBJ1-5, reads DGGITQSPKYLFRKEGQNVTLSCEQNLNHDAMYWYRQDPGQGLRLIYYSQIVNDFQKGDIAEGYSVSREKKESFPLTVTSAQKNPTAFYLCASSTRQSQPQHFGDGTRLSIL.

V usage is TRBV7-2 and J usage is TRBJ2-7; weak D call: TRBD1 (6 bases). Germline-derived CDR1 and CDR2 are SGHTA and FQGNSA. This CDR3 contains 14 residues. Deletions cut 7 bases from V and 5 bases from J, with 18 bases between. The CDR3 sequence is CASTTQGGIDEQYF. CDR3 coding DNA: TGTGCCAGCACCACACAAGGGGGAATCGACGAGCAGTACTTC.

Here the CDR3 DNA reads TGTGCCACCAGCAGAGATCCAGGTTTTCGATACGAGCAGTACTTC. Encoded protein: CATSRDPGFRYEQYF. The chain joins TRBV15 to TRBJ2-7; D not certain. Trimming left V 0 bases short and J 4 bases short, with 13 bases between. Looked up from germline, CDR1 is LNHNV and CDR2 is YYDKDF (reference sequence). The CDR3 consists of 15 residues.

This clone occurred a few times. The V gene is TRBV10-2, the J gene TRBJ1-5; no reliable D call. Germline values: CDR1 WSHSY, CDR2 SAAADI. The CDR3 has 13 residues. Between the trimmed V and J ends, which lost 6 bases and 5 bases, there was a span of 11 bases. CDR3 region: CASSTQGDQPQHF. CDR3 bases: TGCGCCAGCAGCACTCAAGGAGATCAGCCCCAGCATTTT.

This clone came up once. The V call is TRBV11-2, the J call TRBJ1-5; no firm D call. CDR3 length: 16 amino acids. The V gene's germline CDR1 is SGHAT and CDR2 FQNNGV. Trimming removed 5 bases from V and 1 base from J, with 15 bases in between. CDR3 DNA sequence: TGTGCCAGCAGCCGTACCACGACACTCAGCAATCAGCCCCAGCATTTT. This translates into CASSRTTTLSNQPQHF.

This clone appeared once. The chain recombines TRBV7-9 with TRBJ1-5; possibly TRBD1 for D (5 bases). Germline loops: CDR1 SEHNR, CDR2 FQNEAQ (reference sequence). The CDR3 has 15 residues. V lost 4 bases, J lost 0 bases, and 10 bases lay in between. The CDR3, as DNA: TGTGCCAGCAGCTCGAGAGGGGATAGCAATCAGCCCCAGCATTTT. Translated: CASSSRGDSNQPQHF.

Of note for this clone: A read error may account for a junction end that differs from germline. The chain combines TRBV25-1 with TRBJ2-7; D is perhaps TRBD1 (6 bases). The CDR3 extends over 14 amino acids. The germline CDR1 and CDR2 sequences are MGHDK and SYGVNS. CDR3 DNA sequence: TGTGCCAGCAGTGAGCGACTACAGGGAGATCGTCAACACTTC. Amino acid sequence: CASSERLQGDRQHF.

This clone has a single count. The rearrangement joins TRBV2 to TRBJ2-4; 8 bases align to TRBD2. Germline V gene lookup returns CDR1 SNHLY and CDR2 FYNNEI. This CDR3 is 15 amino acids long. V dropped 6 bases and J dropped 8; count of bases not matched to a gene: 12. The chain's CDR3 is CASRGVGAGDDIQYF. The CDR3 DNA reads TGTGCCAGCAGGGGCGTCGGAGCGGGGGACGACATTCAGTACTTC.

The chain employs TRBV6-5 and TRBJ2-5; D is possibly TRBD2 (5 bases). V was shortened by 0 bases and J by 2 bases, with 13 bases between the two germline ends. This CDR3 contains 16 residues. The germline gives CDR1 MNHEY, CDR2 SVGAGI. This CDR3 is CASSYSVAGEQETQYF. CDR3 sequence (DNA): TGTGCCAGCAGTTACTCGGTGGCGGGTGAGCAAGAGACCCAGTACTTC.

The CDR3 sequence: CATSRGAESGAYEQYF. CDR3 DNA sequence: TGTGCCACCAGCAGAGGGGCGGAAAGCGGAGCGTACGAGCAGTACTTC. V and J are TRBV15 and TRBJ2-7; D might be TRBD2 (5 bases). The CDR3 consists of 16 residues. Germline V gives CDR1 LNHNV, CDR2 YYDKDF (reference sequence). The ends were cut back, 1 base at V and 4 bases at J, with 17 bases in the middle.

The chain employs TRBV15 and TRBJ2-5; D unclear. The CDR3 contains 15 residues. Per the germline V gene, CDR1 is LNHNV and CDR2 is YYDKDF (reference sequence). Between the trimmed V and J ends, which lost 0 bases and 0 bases, there was a span of 8 bases. The CDR3 region is CATSRDAGDQETQYF. CDR3 nucleotide sequence: TGTGCCACCAGCAGAGATGCAGGAGACCAAGAGACCCAGTACTTC.

This chain links TRBV6-5 with TRBJ2-7, with TRBD2 matching 8 bases. Germline CDR1 reads MNHEY; CDR2 reads SVGAGI. CDR3 size: 15 residues. V dropped 6 bases and J dropped 2; count of bases not matched to a gene: 9. CDR3 sequence: CASSPLTGGAYEQYF. The CDR3 coding sequence is TGTGCCAGCAGCCCATTAACCGGGGGGGCCTACGAGCAGTACTTC.